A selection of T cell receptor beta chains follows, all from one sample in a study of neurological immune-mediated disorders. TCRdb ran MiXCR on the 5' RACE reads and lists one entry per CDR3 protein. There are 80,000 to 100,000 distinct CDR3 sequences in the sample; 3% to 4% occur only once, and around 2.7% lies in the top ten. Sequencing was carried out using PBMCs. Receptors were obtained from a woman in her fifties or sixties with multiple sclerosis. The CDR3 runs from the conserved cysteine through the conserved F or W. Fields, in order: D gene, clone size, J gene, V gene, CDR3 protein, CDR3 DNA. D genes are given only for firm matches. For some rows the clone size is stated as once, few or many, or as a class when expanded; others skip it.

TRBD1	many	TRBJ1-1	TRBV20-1	CSARDSMNTEAFF	TGCAGTGCCAGGGACAGCATGAACACTGAAGCTTTCTTT
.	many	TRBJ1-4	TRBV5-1	CASSLAGTNEKLFF	TGCGCCAGCAGCTTGGCAGGGACTAATGAAAAACTGTTTTTT
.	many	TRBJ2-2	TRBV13	CASSFTNTGELFF	TGTGCCAGCAGCTTTACGAACACCGGGGAGCTGTTTTTT
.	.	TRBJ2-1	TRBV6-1	CASSEARGPYNEQFF	TGTGCCAGCAGTGAAGCCCGGGGGCCCTACAATGAGCAGTTCTTC
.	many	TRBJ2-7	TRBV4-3	CASSQEIGLMSSYEQYF	TGCGCCAGCAGCCAAGAAATTGGCCTTATGAGCTCCTACGAGCAGTACTTC
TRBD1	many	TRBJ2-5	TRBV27	CASSAYRDRAETQYF	TGTGCCAGCAGTGCATACCGGGACAGGGCCGAGACCCAGTACTTC
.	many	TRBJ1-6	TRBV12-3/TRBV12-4	CASSFRQVGNSPLHF	TGTGCCAGCAGTTTTAGGCAGGTCGGAAATTCACCCCTCCACTTT
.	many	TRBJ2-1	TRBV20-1	CSATRGNEQFF	TGCAGTGCTACCAGGGGAAATGAGCAGTTCTTC
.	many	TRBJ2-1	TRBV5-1	CASSLGNLYNEQFF	TGCGCCAGCAGCCTGGGGAACCTTTACAATGAGCAGTTCTTC
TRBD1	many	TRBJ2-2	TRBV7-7	CASSPRTGLVPGELFF	TGTGCTAGCAGCCCAAGGACAGGCCTCGTACCCGGGGAGCTGTTTTTT
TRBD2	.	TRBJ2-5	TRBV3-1	CASSQDLAGGWETQYF	TGTGCCAGCAGCCAAGATTTAGCGGGGGGCTGGGAGACCCAGTACTTC
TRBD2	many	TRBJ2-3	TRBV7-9	CASSWRASGGADTQYF	TGTGCCAGCTCATGGCGGGCTAGCGGGGGGGCAGATACGCAGTATTTT
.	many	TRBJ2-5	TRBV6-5	CASREFGTRETQYF	TGTGCCAGCAGGGAATTCGGGACTCGAGAGACCCAGTACTTC
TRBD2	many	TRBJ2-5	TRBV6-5	CASSYLSGGQETQYF	TGTGCCAGCAGTTACCTGTCGGGGGGGCAAGAGACCCAGTACTTC
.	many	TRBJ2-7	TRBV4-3	CASSQDTYSQQYF	TGCGCCAGCAGCCAAGATACGTATTCCCAGCAGTACTTC
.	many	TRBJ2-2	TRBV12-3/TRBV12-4	CASSFTGTGELFF	TGTGCCAGCAGCTTTACGGGAACCGGGGAGCTGTTTTTT
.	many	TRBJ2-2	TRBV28	CASSFPPVTGELFF	TGTGCCAGCAGTTTTCCCCCCGTCACCGGGGAGCTGTTTTTT
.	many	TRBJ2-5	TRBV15	CATSRDYSQETQYF	TGTGCCACCAGCAGAGATTACAGCCAAGAGACCCAGTACTTC
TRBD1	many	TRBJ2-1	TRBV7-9	CASSRGLAKYNEQFF	TGTGCCAGCAGCAGGGGGCTTGCCAAGTACAATGAGCAGTTCTTC
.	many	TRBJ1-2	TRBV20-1	CSARDSRADIYGYTF	TGCAGTGCTAGAGATAGCAGGGCGGATATCTATGGCTACACCTTC
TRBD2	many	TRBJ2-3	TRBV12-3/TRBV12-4	CASRGKRGGGHTQYF	TGTGCCAGCAGAGGGAAGCGGGGGGGCGGTCATACGCAGTATTTT
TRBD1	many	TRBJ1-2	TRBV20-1	CSARDPTQGAYGYTF	TGCAGTGCTAGAGATCCAACACAGGGGGCATATGGCTACACCTTC
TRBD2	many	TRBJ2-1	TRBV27	CASSPDGGANEQFF	TGTGCCAGCAGTCCCGACGGGGGGGCGAATGAGCAGTTCTTC
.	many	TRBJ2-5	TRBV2	CASRDRSGETQYF	TGTGCCAGCAGGGACAGATCCGGTGAGACCCAGTACTTC
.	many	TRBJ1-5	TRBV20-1	CSARGQAGQPQHF	TGCAGTGCTAGAGGTCAGGCGGGCCAGCCCCAGCATTTT
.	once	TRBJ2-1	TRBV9	CANSAQQRTNDEQFF	TGTGCCAACAGCGCCCAACAGCGGACGAACGATGAGCAGTTCTTC
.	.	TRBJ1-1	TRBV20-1	CSAPGMNTEAFF	TGCAGTGCTCCAGGGATGAACACTGAAGCTTTCTTT
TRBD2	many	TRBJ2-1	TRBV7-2	CASSLVVTSGYNEQFF	TGTGCCAGCAGCTTAGTAGTGACTAGCGGTTACAATGAGCAGTTCTTC
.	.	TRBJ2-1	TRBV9	CASSVGPGQSYNEQFF	TGTGCCAGCAGCGTAGGGCCCGGACAGAGCTACAATGAGCAGTTCTTC
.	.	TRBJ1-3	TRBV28	CASSFQWLDAGKNIYF	TGTGCCAGCAGTTTCCAATGGTTAGACGCTGGAAAAAACATATATTTT
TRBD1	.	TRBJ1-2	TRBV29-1	CSVGGTGAYGYTF	TGCAGCGTTGGGGGGACAGGGGCCTATGGCTACACCTTC
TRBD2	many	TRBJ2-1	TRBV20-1	CSARDPLTSSYNEQFF	TGCAGTGCTAGAGATCCCCTGACTAGCTCTTACAATGAGCAGTTCTTC
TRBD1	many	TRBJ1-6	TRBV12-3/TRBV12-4	CATATGRAYNSPLHF	TGTGCCACCGCGACAGGGCGGGCCTATAATTCACCCCTCCACTTT
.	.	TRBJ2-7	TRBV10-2	CDSRDESYEKYF	TGCGACAGCAGGGACGAATCCTACGAGAAGTACTTC
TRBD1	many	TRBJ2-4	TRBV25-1	CASSDRLTGAIAKNIQYF	TGTGCCAGCAGTGATCGGCTAACAGGGGCCATAGCCAAAAACATTCAGTACTTC
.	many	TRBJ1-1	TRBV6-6	CASRTMNTEAFF	TGTGCCAGCAGGACGATGAACACTGAAGCTTTCTTT
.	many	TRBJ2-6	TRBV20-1	CSARVGFGANVLTF	TGCAGTGCTAGAGTTGGATTTGGGGCCAACGTCCTGACTTTC
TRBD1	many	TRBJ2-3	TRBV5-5	CASSLRRGGGYTQYF	TGTGCCAGCAGCTTACGGCGAGGGGGCGGTTATACGCAGTATTTT
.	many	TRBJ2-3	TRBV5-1	CASSYPGRSTDTQYF	TGCGCCAGCAGCTACCCGGGACGGAGCACAGATACGCAGTATTTT
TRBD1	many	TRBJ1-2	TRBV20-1	CSARDQAPDRGGYGYTF	TGCAGTGCTAGAGACCAGGCTCCTGACAGGGGGGGATATGGCTACACCTTC
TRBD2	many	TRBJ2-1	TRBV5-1	CASSSLAGDSYNEQFF	TGCGCCAGCAGCTCTCTAGCGGGGGACTCCTACAATGAGCAGTTCTTC
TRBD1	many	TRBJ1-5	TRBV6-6	CASSSGQGWGVQHF	TGTGCCAGCAGTTCAGGACAGGGATGGGGGGTCCAGCATTTT
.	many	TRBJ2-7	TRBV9	CASSGDEQYF	TGTGCCAGCTCAGGGGACGAGCAGTACTTC
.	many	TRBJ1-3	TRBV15	CATSRDLGAGNTIYF	TGTGCCACCAGCAGAGACCTGGGGGCTGGAAACACCATATATTTT
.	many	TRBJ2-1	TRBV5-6	CASSLVRGEQFF	TGTGCCAGCAGCTTGGTGCGAGGTGAGCAGTTCTTC
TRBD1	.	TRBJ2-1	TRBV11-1	CASSPGTGVNEQFF	TGTGCCAGCAGCCCCGGGACAGGTGTGAATGAGCAGTTCTTC
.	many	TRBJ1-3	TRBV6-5	CASSPESSYTIYF	TGTGCCAGCAGCCCGGAGTCGTCGTACACCATATATTTT
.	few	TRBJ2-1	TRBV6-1	CASSEHTGYGGLYNEQFF	TGTGCCAGCAGTGAACATACAGGGTACGGGGGACTCTACAATGAGCAGTTCTTC
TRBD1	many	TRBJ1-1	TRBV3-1	CASSQPPGTGGFEAFF	TGTGCCAGCAGCCAACCCCCCGGGACAGGGGGCTTCGAAGCTTTCTTT
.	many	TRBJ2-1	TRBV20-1	CSARDHVSNEQFF	TGCAGTGCTAGAGATCATGTTAGCAATGAGCAGTTCTTC